This T cell receptor (beta chain) was observed in a study of read filtering for tumor transcriptome and immune sequencing. Across the whole study: Transcriptome libraries were built from DNase-treated RNA.

In its sample, this clonotype was seen many times. Its antigen is unknown. This library used roughly 400 ng RNA and molecular barcoded adaptors spanning alpha/delta and beta/gamma chains. TCRdb redid the calling of the reads with MiXCR, one entry per CDR3 protein. This table has 46,000 or so distinct CDR3 sequences, roughly a fifth appearing once. Broader study findings: IR-seq and RNA-seq agreed better without single-read clonotypes.

The germline CDR1 and CDR2 sequences are MGHRA and YSYEKL. The ends lost 3 bases at V and 4 bases at J; junction bases unmatched: 6. This CDR3 is 15 amino acids long. The V and J genes are TRBV4-1 and TRBJ2-1; 7 bases line up with TRBD1. Sequencing was performed on a population of CD138-negative cells sorted from bone marrow. This clonotype originated in a donor over 35 with multiple myeloma. The CDR3 nucleotides read TGCGCCAGCAGCCACGACAGGGAGCGTTACAATGAGCAGTTCTTC. Its protein is CASSHDRERYNEQFF.